This T cell receptor beta chain emerged from a study of OX40 agonist ivuxolimab in advanced cancers. Findings and caveats of the study: The average count of expanded clones was higher among CD8+ T cells than among CD4+.

The J segment lost 7 bases and the V segment lost 6 bases, leaving 2 bases of the junction unmatched. This CDR3 is 12 amino acids long. CDR1 is LNHDA, CDR2 SQIVND, per germline (reference sequence). About this clone itself: Its antigen is as yet unknown.

Using immunoSEQ multiplex PCR, the repertoire was profiled, and TCRdb retains in-frame clones only, with some absent. The sample shows approximately 72,000 clones, 88% of them seen only once. The sequencing used CD4+ or CD8+ T cells sorted from blood, collected in a trial of the OX40 agonist ivuxolimab. The sequence was obtained from an adult with an advanced solid tumor such as melanoma, head and neck, liver or kidney cancer. The chain is built from TRBV19 and TRBJ2-2; 7 bases are a match to TRBD2. CDR3 nucleotides: TGTGCCAGTAGCCTAGCGGTCGGGGAGCTGTTTTTT. Residues: CASSLAVGELFF.